A single sample gave rise to the 18 T cell receptor beta chains below, sequenced in a study of T-cell reconstitution after alpha-beta-depleted transplantation in children. The authors prepared the TCRbeta library with unique molecular identifiers. TCRdb re-called the PCR reads through MiXCR, storing one row per CDR3 protein. This sample yields under 850,000 distinct CDR3 sequences, of which under 15% are seen a single time; approximately 0.8% belongs to the top ten. Sequenced material: PBMCs, taken before TCRalphabeta/CD19-depleted stem cell transplant. These receptors originate from a girl aged 2 to 10 with congenital amegakaryocytic thrombocytopenia, due to receive a stem cell transplant.

This clonotype was seen repeatedly, ten times or more. V and J are TRBV15 and TRBJ1-2; D is perhaps TRBD1 (6 bases). Germline loops: CDR1 LNHNV, CDR2 YYDKDF (reference sequence). V was shortened by 5 bases and J by 2 bases, with 15 bases between the two germline ends. This CDR3 has 15 residues. The CDR3 bases are TGTGCCACCAGCGCCCGACGACAGGAAAACTATGGCTACACCTTC. Translation: CATSARRQENYGYTF. The whole variable domain, remainder taken from reference TRBV15 and TRBJ1-2, is DAMVIQNPRYQVTQFGKPVTLSCSQTLNHNVMYWYQQKSSQAPKLLFHYYDKDFNNEADTPDNFQSRRPNTSFCFLDIRSPGLGDTAMYLCATSARRQENYGYTFGSGTRLTVV.

This clonotype has more than one count but fewer than ten. The chain joins TRBV15 to TRBJ2-5; D is undetermined. In germline, CDR1 is LNHNV, CDR2 YYDKDF (reference sequence). The length of the CDR3 is 18 residues. V gave up 0 bases and J gave up 5 bases, with 22 bases separating them. Written as DNA, the CDR3 is TGTGCCACCAGCAGAGATGGCTTTTTTCCCTCCTCACGGGAGACCCAGTACTTC. As protein: CATSRDGFFPSSRETQYF. The full variable domain, rest sourced from reference TRBV15 and TRBJ2-5, is DAMVIQNPRYQVTQFGKPVTLSCSQTLNHNVMYWYQQKSSQAPKLLFHYYDKDFNNEADTPDNFQSRRPNTSFCFLDIRSPGLGDTAMYLCATSRDGFFPSSRETQYFGPGTRLLVL.

The chain carries TRBV30 and TRBJ1-1; D is ambiguous. This CDR3 comprises 12 residues. Trimming cost V 3 bases and J 0 bases, with 5 bases left between them. Germline V gene lookup returns CDR1 GTSNPN and CDR2 SVGIG (reference sequence). CDR3 sequence: CAWRGLNTEAFF. Written as DNA, the CDR3 is TGTGCCTGGAGGGGGTTGAACACTGAAGCTTTCTTT.

This clonotype was picked up many times. The chain is built from TRBV2 and TRBJ2-7; D is uncertain. The germline V gene has CDR1 SNHLY and CDR2 FYNNEI. CDR3 length: 13 amino acids. Trimming cost V 7 bases and J 2 bases, with 12 bases left between them. DNA for the CDR3: TGTGCCAGCACTGCGACTTCTCCCTACGAGCAGTACTTC. Its protein product is CASTATSPYEQYF.

This clonotype was detected only once. The rearrangement joins TRBV30 to TRBJ2-1, with TRBD2 matching 9 bases. From germline, CDR1 is GTSNPN and CDR2 SVGIG (reference sequence). J lost 5 bases, V lost 1 base, and 12 bases had no gene match. The CDR3 is 17 residues long. The CDR3 loop is CAWSATLTSSGDNEQFF. The CDR3 nucleotides are TGTGCCTGGAGTGCTACCCTTACCTCTAGCGGGGACAATGAGCAGTTCTTC.

The V gene is TRBV12-3 or TRBV12-4, the J gene TRBJ2-5; the D is unclear. Trimming left V 6 bases short and J 3 bases short, with 20 bases between. The CDR3 is 16 amino acids. CDR3 DNA: TGTGCCAGCAGCATAAAGTTGGGCTATTCTAAAGAGACCCAGTACTTC. It is translated as CASSIKLGYSKETQYF.

The V and J genes are TRBV5-5 and TRBJ2-1, with 8 nucleotides matching TRBD2. Germline V gene lookup returns CDR1 SGHKS and CDR2 YYEKEE (reference sequence). CDR3 length equals 16 residues. The trim removed 0 bases at V and 5 bases at J, leaving 7 bases unmatched. The CDR3 coding sequence is TGTGCCAGCAGCTTGGTTAGCGGGACCTTCCACAATGAGCAGTTCTTC. It codes for CASSLVSGTFHNEQFF.

This clonotype was seen ten or more times. This chain links TRBV5-6 with TRBJ2-4; 7 positions agree with TRBD1. The germline V gene encodes CDR1 SGHDT and CDR2 YYEEEE. This CDR3 spans 14 amino acids. V was clipped by 4 bases and J by 0 bases; unmatched bases: 1. This chain's CDR3 is CASSGTEAKNIQYF. CDR3 nucleotides: TGTGCCAGCAGCGGGACAGAAGCCAAAAACATTCAGTACTTC.

For the CDR3, the DNA is TGCAGTGTGATGGTGGGAGGGCGCGAGCAGTACTTC. The encoded protein is CSVMVGGREQYF. The rearrangement uses TRBV20-1 and TRBJ2-7; 7 bases map to TRBD2. Trimming removed 7 bases from V and 6 bases from J; junction bases left unmatched: 9. CDR1 is DFQATT and CDR2 is SNEGSKA in the germline V gene (reference sequence). The CDR3 runs to 12 residues.

The V call is TRBV20-1, the J call TRBJ1-2; D uncertain. V was shortened by 3 bases and J by 3 bases, with 11 bases between the two germline ends. The CDR3 has 13 amino acids. In germline, CDR1 is DFQATT, CDR2 SNEGSKA (reference sequence). The CDR3 reads CSASSSVDYGYTF. As DNA, the CDR3 is TGCAGTGCTAGTAGCTCGGTAGACTATGGCTACACCTTC.

This clonotype was detected ten times or more. The chain employs TRBV5-1 and TRBJ2-2; the D is unclear. Germline V gene data show CDR1 as SGHRS and CDR2 as YFSETQ. V lost 4 bases to trimming and J lost 7 bases, with 11 bases between them. The CDR3 is made up of 13 amino acids. The CDR3 is CASSRNDLGELFF. CDR3 in DNA: TGCGCCAGCAGCCGGAACGATCTCGGGGAGCTGTTTTTT.

This clonotype was found a few times. The V gene is TRBV5-1, the J gene TRBJ1-1; 7 positions agree with TRBD1. Trimming took 5 bases from V and 7 from J; bases not matched to a gene: 2. Germline V CDR1 and CDR2: SGHRS, YFSETQ. The CDR3 has 11 amino acids. This chain's CDR3 is CASRGQREAFF. The CDR3 coding sequence is TGCGCCAGCAGGGGACAGCGTGAAGCTTTCTTT.

This clonotype showed up many times. CDR3: CSARDYSGSGQETQYF. CDR3 DNA: TGCAGTGCTAGAGACTATAGCGGGAGCGGCCAAGAGACCCAGTACTTC. The chain links TRBV20-1 to TRBJ2-5, with 9 positions matching TRBD2. This CDR3 is built from 16 residues. Germline V lookup: CDR1 DFQATT, CDR2 SNEGSKA (reference sequence). The V segment lost 0 bases and the J segment 1 base; nucleotides outside the gene matches: 6.

This clonotype was seen only a few times. V gene TRBV7-9 combines with J gene TRBJ1-3, with 7 bases matching TRBD1. The CDR3 loop spans 16 amino acids. Germline trimming cut 5 bases from V and 2 bases from J; bases unmatched to any gene: 9. Germline V lookup: CDR1 SEHNR, CDR2 FQNEAQ (reference sequence). The chain's CDR3 is CASSVSYRGAGNTIYF. The CDR3 DNA is TGTGCCAGCAGCGTTTCTTACAGGGGAGCTGGAAACACCATATATTTT.

The CDR3 is CSARGQGRDEQFF. CDR3 bases: TGCAGTGCCCGGGGACAGGGTCGGGATGAGCAGTTCTTC. The V and J genes are TRBV20-1 and TRBJ2-1; TRBD1 aligns across 9 bases. Looked up from germline, CDR1 is DFQATT and CDR2 is SNEGSKA (reference sequence). The CDR3 totals 13 residues. V lost 6 bases, J lost 8 bases, and 8 bases stayed unmatched.

Many counts were recorded for this clonotype. The V gene is TRBV5-1, the J gene TRBJ2-7; perhaps TRBD1 as D (6 bases). The CDR3 contains 16 residues. Trimming took off 2 bases at V and 2 bases at J, with 17 bases between the two ends. Germline V gene lookup returns CDR1 SGHRS and CDR2 YFSETQ. The CDR3 reads CASSLDAGQPTYEQYF. The CDR3 nucleotides are TGCGCCAGCAGCTTAGACGCTGGACAGCCTACCTACGAGCAGTACTTC.

V is TRBV24-1 and J is TRBJ2-2; perhaps TRBD1 as D (6 bases). Germline assignment: CDR1 KGHDR and CDR2 SFDVKD. The CDR3 spans 17 residues. V was trimmed by 0 bases and J by 1 base, leaving 11 bases between them. The CDR3 region is CATSDLPRGRNTGELFF. The CDR3 bases are TGTGCCACCAGTGATTTGCCCAGGGGAAGGAACACCGGGGAGCTGTTTTTT.

On this clonotype itself: The junction departs from germline at one end; a sequencing error may be responsible. The gene calls are TRBV12-3 or TRBV12-4 and TRBJ2-3; 8 positions match TRBD2. The CDR3 spans 15 residues. The CDR3: CASSLDGGRTDTRYF. In nucleotides, the CDR3 is TGTGCCAGCAGTTTAGATGGCGGGAGGACGGATACGCGGTATTTT.